The 8 T cell receptor beta chains reported below all come from one sample, sequenced in a study of cytomegalovirus exposure and HLA in healthy donors. In the PCR, 60 Vbeta and 13 Jbeta primers were used. Clones were sequenced by immunoSEQ multiplex PCR, and TCRdb holds only the in-frame ones, with some missing. The data show some 130,000 clones, with approximately 80% seen just once and approximately 3.8% held by the top ten. Input material: PBMCs. Receptors originate from a male donor in good health and CMV-seronegative.

This clone was counted a single time. The CDR3, as DNA: TGTGCCAGCAGCTCGCGGGGGCGGCCGAGTGAGCAGTTCTTC. Amino acids: CASSSRGRPSEQFF. V is TRBV7-8 and J is TRBJ2-1, with D maybe TRBD2 (7 bases). Trimming cost V 4 bases and J 9 bases, with 16 bases left between them. The CDR3 has 14 residues. From germline, CDR1 is SGHVS and CDR2 FQNEAQ.

The rearrangement joins TRBV11-2 to TRBJ1-1; 7 bases are a match to TRBD1. This CDR3 contains 11 residues. Germline values: CDR1 SGHAT, CDR2 FQNNGV. J lost 8 bases, V lost 5 bases, and 2 bases had no gene match. The DNA for the CDR3 is TGTGCCAGCAGCCAGGGACAGGAAGCTTTCTTT. Translating gives CASSQGQEAFF.

The rearrangement links TRBV7-9 to TRBJ2-2, with 8 bases that match TRBD1. V lost 10 bases, J lost 2 bases, and 12 bases stayed unmatched. Germline V gene data show CDR1 as SEHNR and CDR2 as FQNEAQ (reference sequence). The length of the CDR3 is 16 residues. The CDR3 nucleotides are TGTGCCACCACTCAGGGGGCGCGGGGAAACACCGGGGAGCTGTTTTTT. Amino acids: CATTQGARGNTGELFF.

This chain uses TRBV5-1 with TRBJ2-7; the match to TRBD1 covers 8 bases. The CDR3 covers 15 residues. The trim removed 3 bases at V and 2 bases at J, leaving 7 bases unmatched. Germline V CDR1 and CDR2: SGHRS, YFSETQ. The CDR3 region has the DNA TGCGCCAGCAGCTACACTCGACAGGGGACCTACGAGCAGTACTTC. This sequence encodes CASSYTRQGTYEQYF.

This chain uses TRBV6-5 with TRBJ2-7, with TRBD1 matching 7 bases. The germline V gene has CDR1 MNHEY and CDR2 SVGAGI. V dropped 5 bases and J dropped 0; count of bases not matched to a gene: 4. This CDR3 contains 14 residues. CDR3 loop: CASSHRGTSYEQYF. CDR3 DNA: TGTGCCAGCAGTCACAGGGGTACCTCCTACGAGCAGTACTTC.

The sample holds one count of this clone. V usage is TRBV28 and J usage is TRBJ2-5; possible D gene TRBD2, 5 bases. The J call may not be correct, given that the DNA end is closer to TRBJ2-7. Looked up from germline, CDR1 is MDHEN and CDR2 is SYDVKM. This CDR3 is built from 15 residues. The CDR3 sequence is CASRPTDGRGYEQYF. CDR3 nucleotides: TGTGCCAGCAGGCCAACAGACGGCCGCGGGTACGAGCAGTACTTC.

This clone was counted a single time. The gene calls are TRBV7-2 and TRBJ2-5, with 12 bases lining up with TRBD2. After removal of 5 bases from V and 5 bases from J, the junction contained 12 bases not matched to a gene. Germline lookup yields CDR1 SGHTA and CDR2 FQGNSA. The CDR3 contains 17 residues. The CDR3 region is CASSPRASGGGKETQYF. CDR3 in DNA: TGTGCCAGCAGCCCTCGGGCTAGCGGGGGGGGGAAGGAGACCCAGTACTTC.

V usage is TRBV7-2 and J usage is TRBJ2-7; 15 bases match TRBD2. With 4 bases clipped from V and 6 bases from J, the junction kept 7 bases outside the gene matches. Per the germline V gene, CDR1 is SGHTA and CDR2 is FQGNSA. The CDR3 covers 16 residues. The CDR3 here is CASSSVGGLAGGEQYF. CDR3 bases: TGTGCCAGCAGCTCCGTAGGGGGACTAGCGGGGGGCGAGCAGTACTTC.